These T cell receptor beta chains were read from a single sample in a study of cytomegalovirus exposure and HLA in healthy donors. Using immunoSEQ multiplex PCR, the repertoire was profiled, and TCRdb retains in-frame clones only, with some absent. Its table records approximately 70,000 clones. The specimen sequenced was PBMCs. These receptors were taken from a woman between 35 and 50 years old in good health and CMV-seropositive. Each CDR3 is given with its conserved first and last residue. Each record gives: D gene, V gene, J gene, CDR3 protein, CDR3 DNA. D genes are given only for firm matches.

>-|TRBV6-1|TRBJ2-7
CASSEAGHLQYF
TGTGCCAGCAGTGAAGCGGGACACCTGCAGTACTTC
>TRBD2|TRBV27|TRBJ2-3
CASSFRPRASGRRTDTQYF
TGTGCCAGCAGTTTTCGCCCCAGGGCTAGCGGGAGACGCACAGATACGCAGTATTTT
>-|TRBV4-3|TRBJ2-5
CASSQDRRKETQYF
TGCGCCAGCAGCCAAGATCGGAGAAAAGAGACCCAGTACTTC
>TRBD1|TRBV6-8|TRBJ1-4
CASSRDRRVDEKLFF
TGTGCCAGCAGTCGGGACAGGCGAGTAGATGAAAAACTGTTTTTT
>TRBD2|TRBV9|TRBJ2-2
CASSGASGTGELFF
TGTGCCAGCTCGGGGGCTAGCGGGACCGGGGAGCTGTTTTTT
>-|TRBV9|TRBJ2-3
CASSVGQGTYTDTQYF
TGTGCCAGCAGCGTGGGGCAGGGCACTTACACAGATACGCAGTATTTT
>-|TRBV5-1|TRBJ2-7
CASSRGGAYEQYF
TGCGCCAGCAGCAGGGGGGGGGCCTACGAGCAGTACTTC
>TRBD2|TRBV14|TRBJ2-1
CASSHQVSLLAGGPSQQFF
TGTGCCAGCAGCCATCAGGTCTCGCTACTAGCGGGAGGGCCCTCCCAGCAGTTCTTC
>-|TRBV2|TRBJ2-7
CASSVEGRSYEQYF
TGTGCCAGCAGTGTGGAGGGGAGATCCTACGAGCAGTACTTC
>TRBD2|TRBV27|TRBJ2-1
CASSFIPLAGGPYNEQFF
TGTGCCAGCAGTTTTATCCCCTTAGCGGGAGGGCCCTACAATGAGCAGTTCTTC
>-|TRBV11-2|TRBJ2-7
CASSSYRVGYEQYF
TGTGCCAGCAGCTCTTACAGGGTAGGCTACGAGCAGTACTTC
>-|TRBV13|TRBJ2-1
CASRPHGGYNEQFF
TGTGCCAGCAGACCCCACGGTGGCTACAATGAGCAGTTCTTC
>TRBD2|TRBV5-6|TRBJ2-2
CASSFLGTSGRNTGELFF
TGTGCCAGCAGCTTTCTGGGGACTAGCGGGAGGAACACCGGGGAGCTGTTTTTT
>-|TRBV12-5|TRBJ1-5
CASGDGGEGNQPQHF
TGTGCTAGTGGGGACGGGGGGGAAGGCAATCAGCCCCAGCATTTT
>TRBD1|TRBV28|TRBJ1-5
CASGSGGASQPQHF
TGTGCCAGCGGCTCAGGGGGCGCATCTCAGCCCCAGCATTTT
>TRBD2|TRBV23-1|TRBJ2-3
CASSQSPGRERYTQYF
TGCGCCAGCAGTCAATCGCCTGGGCGGGAGAGATATACGCAGTATTTT
>TRBD1|TRBV10-3|TRBJ1-2
CAMTDRGSYGYTF
TGTGCTATGACGGACAGGGGAAGCTATGGCTACACCTTC
>TRBD1|TRBV2|TRBJ2-1
CASIRGTGFDEQFF
TGTGCCAGCATAAGAGGGACAGGGTTCGATGAGCAGTTCTTC
>TRBD1|TRBV6-6|TRBJ1-5
CASSWGDSSNQPQHF
TGTGCCAGCAGTTGGGGGGACAGTAGCAATCAGCCCCAGCATTTT
>TRBD2|TRBV7-9|TRBJ2-3
CASSVGTSGGMVDTQYF
TGTGCCAGCAGCGTTGGGACTAGCGGGGGAATGGTAGATACGCAGTATTTT
>-|TRBV9|TRBJ1-3
CASSVMALSSSGNTIYF
TGTGCCAGCAGCGTTATGGCACTATCTTCTTCTGGAAACACCATATATTTT
>-|TRBV2|TRBJ2-5
CARQGRETQYF
TGTGCCAGACAGGGTAGGGAGACCCAGTACTTC
>-|TRBV7-2|TRBJ2-1
CASSSTVAVNEQFF
TGTGCCAGCAGCTCGACAGTTGCGGTCAATGAGCAGTTCTTC
>-|TRBV28|TRBJ1-5
CASSLEYQGQPQHF
TGTGCCAGCAGCTTAGAGTATCAGGGTCAGCCCCAGCATTTT
>-|TRBV18|TRBJ2-5
CASSPDSQETQYF
TGTGCCAGCTCACCCGACAGCCAAGAGACCCAGTACTTC
>TRBD1|TRBV19|TRBJ1-6
CASRPGQGFSPLHF
TGTGCCAGTAGACCGGGACAGGGGTTTTCACCCCTCCACTTT
>TRBD1|TRBV28|TRBJ1-1
CAIKTGGGGGTEAFF
TGTGCCATCAAGACAGGGGGCGGTGGTGGCACTGAAGCTTTCTTT
>-|TRBV18|TRBJ1-1
CASSPEGNTEAFF
TGTGCCAGCTCACCAGAGGGTAACACTGAAGCTTTCTTT
>-|TRBV11-2|TRBJ1-5
CASSPERDQPQHF
TGTGCCAGCAGCCCCGAACGGGATCAGCCCCAGCATTTT
>-|TRBV7-2|TRBJ2-2
CASSLTRATGELFF
TGTGCCAGCAGCTTAACGAGAGCTACCGGGGAGCTGTTTTTT
>-|TRBV19|TRBJ2-5
CASSGAETQYF
TGTGCCAGTAGTGGGGCAGAGACCCAGTACTTC
>-|TRBV9|TRBJ1-2
CASSVGGAHYGYTF
TGTGCCAGCAGCGTAGGGGGAGCCCACTATGGCTACACCTTC
>TRBD1|TRBV19|TRBJ2-3
CASSIGQGADTQYF
TGTGCCAGTAGTATAGGACAGGGGGCAGATACGCAGTATTTT
>TRBD1|TRBV28|TRBJ2-7
CASRSGGLYEQYF
TGTGCCAGCCGATCAGGGGGTCTCTACGAGCAGTACTTC
>TRBD2|TRBV28|TRBJ2-7
CASSFETSGRSEQYF
TGTGCCAGCAGTTTCGAGACTAGCGGCCGGAGCGAGCAGTACTTC
>TRBD1|TRBV19|TRBJ2-5
CASSMKQGAGTQYF
TGTGCCAGTAGTATGAAACAGGGGGCCGGGACCCAGTACTTC
>TRBD1|TRBV27|TRBJ2-7
CASSLSGGQGYEQYF
TGTGCCAGCAGTTTATCGGGGGGACAGGGCTACGAGCAGTACTTC
>TRBD1|TRBV6-1|TRBJ1-2
CASSDLGNRGPYGYTF
TGTGCCAGCAGTGATTTAGGTAACAGGGGACCCTATGGCTACACCTTC
>TRBD1|TRBV25-1|TRBJ1-2
CASSFWTGTAYGYTF
TGTGCCAGCAGTTTCTGGACAGGCACTGCCTATGGCTACACCTTC
>-|TRBV5-4|TRBJ2-7
CASSFVGTGLYEQYF
TGTGCCAGCAGCTTTGTGGGTACAGGGCTCTACGAGCAGTACTTC
>-|TRBV5-1|TRBJ1-4
CASSLSPGANEKLFF
TGCGCCAGCAGCTTGTCACCAGGGGCTAATGAAAAACTGTTTTTT